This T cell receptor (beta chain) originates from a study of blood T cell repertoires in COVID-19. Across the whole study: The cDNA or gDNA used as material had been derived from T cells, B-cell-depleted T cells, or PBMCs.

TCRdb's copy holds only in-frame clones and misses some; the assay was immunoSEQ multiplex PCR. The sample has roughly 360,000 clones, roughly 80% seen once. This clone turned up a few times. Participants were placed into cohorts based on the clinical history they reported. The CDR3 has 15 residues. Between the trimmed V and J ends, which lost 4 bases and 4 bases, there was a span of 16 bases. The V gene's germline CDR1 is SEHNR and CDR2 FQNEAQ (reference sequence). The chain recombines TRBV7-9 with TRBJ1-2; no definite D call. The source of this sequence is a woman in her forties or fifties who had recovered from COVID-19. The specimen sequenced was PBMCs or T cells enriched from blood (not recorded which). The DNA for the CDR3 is TGTGCCAGCAGCTGGACGGAGACGGGGAGCTATGGCTACACCTTC. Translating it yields CASSWTETGSYGYTF.